A selection of T cell receptor beta chains follows, all from one sample in a study of regulatory T cells in long-lasting Graves disease. Each CDR3 protein is one row after TCRdb ran MiXCR on the multiplex PCR reads. The data contain about 540,000 distinct CDR3 sequences, about 13% of them singletons. This sample also appeared in a second study, on T cells in Graves' hyperthyroidism and ophthalmopathy.

Sequencing used peripheral blood mononuclear cells (PBMCs), obtained at new diagnosis, from a patient treated with antithyroid drugs. Source of these receptors: a man aged 25 to 40 with Graves disease. CDR3s include the opening cysteine and the closing phenylalanine or tryptophan. The D gene is left open where the match is weak. Not all rows give a size; the values are once, few, many and, for expanded clones, a class.

j_gene: TRBJ2-7
v_gene: TRBV7-2
abundance: NA
d_gene: TRBD2
CDR3aa: CASSLAPGTSGVSSYDQYF
CDR3nt: TGTGCCAGCAGCTTGGCCCCTGGGACTAGCGGTGTTTCCTCCTACGATCAGTACTTC

j_gene: TRBJ1-2
v_gene: TRBV10-3
abundance: many
d_gene: NA
CDR3aa: CAISENAAEEGGYTF
CDR3nt: TGTGCCATCAGTGAGAATGCCGCCGAGGAGGGTGGCTACACCTTC

j_gene: TRBJ2-7
v_gene: TRBV20-1
abundance: NA
d_gene: NA
CDR3aa: CSASGRGSFSYEQYF
CDR3nt: TGCAGTGCTAGTGGCCGTGGGAGTTTCTCCTACGAGCAGTACTTC

j_gene: TRBJ2-2
v_gene: TRBV12-3/TRBV12-4
abundance: many
d_gene: TRBD2
CDR3aa: CASTFPSGRDTGELFF
CDR3nt: TGTGCCAGCACTTTCCCAAGCGGGAGGGACACCGGGGAGCTGTTTTTT

j_gene: TRBJ2-5
v_gene: TRBV29-1
abundance: many
d_gene: TRBD1
CDR3aa: CSGETGESGETQYF
CDR3nt: TGCAGCGGCGAGACAGGGGAGAGTGGAGAGACCCAGTACTTC

j_gene: TRBJ2-1
v_gene: TRBV18
abundance: NA
d_gene: NA
CDR3aa: CASSLGAQNWGSNEQFF
CDR3nt: TGTGCCAGCTCACTAGGGGCCCAGAATTGGGGTTCCAATGAGCAGTTCTTC

j_gene: TRBJ2-7
v_gene: TRBV29-1
abundance: many
d_gene: TRBD1
CDR3aa: CSVGDRGDEQYF
CDR3nt: TGCAGCGTCGGGGACAGGGGGGACGAGCAGTACTTC

j_gene: TRBJ2-2
v_gene: TRBV6-1
abundance: many
d_gene: TRBD1
CDR3aa: CASSLTRTGTVTGELFF
CDR3nt: TGTGCCAGCAGCCTCACGAGAACCGGGACAGTTACCGGGGAGCTGTTTTTT

j_gene: TRBJ1-2
v_gene: TRBV3-1
abundance: few
d_gene: NA
CDR3aa: CASRRGGEEGYTF
CDR3nt: TGTGCCAGCCGGCGGGGGGGCGAGGAAGGCTACACCTTC

j_gene: TRBJ2-3
v_gene: TRBV30
abundance: few
d_gene: NA
CDR3aa: CAWSPGSPDTQYF
CDR3nt: TGTGCCTGGAGTCCTGGGTCTCCAGATACGCAGTATTTT

j_gene: TRBJ1-2
v_gene: TRBV27
abundance: many
d_gene: TRBD1
CDR3aa: CASSYRDRGLSGYTF
CDR3nt: TGTGCCAGCAGTTATCGGGACAGGGGGCTCTCGGGCTACACCTTC

j_gene: TRBJ2-3
v_gene: TRBV19
abundance: NA
d_gene: NA
CDR3aa: CASADGTDTQYF
CDR3nt: TGTGCTTCGGCGGATGGCACAGATACGCAGTATTTT

j_gene: TRBJ2-3
v_gene: TRBV29-1
abundance: many
d_gene: TRBD1
CDR3aa: CSVEDRGTQYF
CDR3nt: TGCAGCGTTGAGGACAGGGGAACGCAGTATTTT

j_gene: TRBJ2-1
v_gene: TRBV19
abundance: NA
d_gene: TRBD2
CDR3aa: CASSIGAGGVNEQFF
CDR3nt: TGTGCCAGTAGTATCGGGGCGGGAGGCGTGAATGAGCAGTTCTTC

j_gene: TRBJ2-3
v_gene: TRBV2
abundance: many
d_gene: NA
CDR3aa: CASRGRPPGDTQYF
CDR3nt: TGTGCCAGCAGGGGACGCCCCCCGGGAGATACGCAGTATTTT

j_gene: TRBJ1-4
v_gene: TRBV20-1
abundance: many
d_gene: NA
CDR3aa: CSARGQSNEKLFF
CDR3nt: TGCAGTGCTAGAGGGCAATCTAATGAAAAACTGTTTTTT

j_gene: TRBJ2-2
v_gene: TRBV30
abundance: many
d_gene: TRBD1
CDR3aa: CAWSVIQGATGELFF
CDR3nt: TGTGCCTGGAGTGTAATACAGGGGGCGACCGGGGAGCTGTTTTTT

j_gene: TRBJ2-5
v_gene: TRBV4-1
abundance: few
d_gene: NA
CDR3aa: CASSQDPGMVETQYF
CDR3nt: TGCGCCAGCAGCCAAGATCCCGGGATGGTGGAGACCCAGTACTTC

j_gene: TRBJ2-1
v_gene: TRBV13
abundance: many
d_gene: NA
CDR3aa: CASSLGSDKRDEQFF
CDR3nt: TGTGCCAGCAGCTTAGGCTCGGACAAACGGGATGAGCAGTTCTTC

j_gene: TRBJ2-5
v_gene: TRBV28
abundance: NA
d_gene: NA
CDR3aa: CASSPVAVQETQYF
CDR3nt: TGTGCCAGCAGTCCAGTAGCGGTCCAAGAGACCCAGTACTTC

j_gene: TRBJ1-6
v_gene: TRBV14
abundance: NA
d_gene: NA
CDR3aa: CASSPWSNNALHF
CDR3nt: TGTGCCAGCAGCCCCTGGAGTAACAATGCCCTCCACTTT

j_gene: TRBJ2-7
v_gene: TRBV20-1
abundance: NA
d_gene: NA
CDR3aa: CSARDLGPTYEQYF
CDR3nt: TGCAGTGCTAGAGATTTAGGTCCGACCTACGAGCAGTACTTC

j_gene: TRBJ2-1
v_gene: TRBV7-9
abundance: many
d_gene: TRBD2
CDR3aa: CASSLTALAGDEQFF
CDR3nt: TGTGCCAGCAGCTTAACTGCTCTAGCGGGAGATGAGCAGTTCTTC

j_gene: TRBJ1-5
v_gene: TRBV7-6
abundance: many
d_gene: TRBD1
CDR3aa: CASSLDRDKGQPQHF
CDR3nt: TGTGCCAGCAGCCTGGACAGGGACAAGGGTCAGCCCCAGCATTTT

j_gene: TRBJ2-2
v_gene: TRBV5-1
abundance: few
d_gene: TRBD2
CDR3aa: CATSSLLAGNTGELFF
CDR3nt: TGCGCCACCTCGAGTCTTTTAGCGGGGAACACCGGGGAGCTGTTTTTT

j_gene: TRBJ2-5
v_gene: TRBV25-1
abundance: NA
d_gene: TRBD2
CDR3aa: CASSAWTSGTQETQYF
CDR3nt: TGTGCCAGCAGTGCCTGGACTAGCGGGACCCAAGAGACCCAGTACTTC

j_gene: TRBJ2-3
v_gene: TRBV6-5
abundance: many
d_gene: NA
CDR3aa: CASSWSADTQYF
CDR3nt: TGTGCCAGCAGTTGGAGTGCAGATACGCAGTATTTT

j_gene: TRBJ2-1
v_gene: TRBV24-1
abundance: NA
d_gene: TRBD2
CDR3aa: CATRTSGRDEQFF
CDR3nt: TGTGCCACCAGGACTAGCGGGAGGGATGAGCAGTTCTTC